The subject of this entry is one T cell receptor beta chain. Sequencing used immunoSEQ multiplex PCR; TCRdb keeps in-frame clones, though not all of them. The sample consists of approximately 58,000 clones, more than 85% of them appearing once. Trimming took 1 base from V and 0 from J, leaving 2 bases between them. This CDR3 has 13 amino acids. Germline V CDR1 and CDR2: MNHEY, SMNVEV (reference sequence). This sample is drawn from a study of OX40 agonist ivuxolimab in advanced cancers. Study as a whole: Ivuxolimab was administered intravenously to patients at 0.01 to 10 mg/kg every 2 weeks. The group had a mean age of around 60 years, ranged from 23 to 79, and was around 82% male.

The receptor was isolated from an adult with an advanced solid tumor such as melanoma, head and neck, liver or kidney cancer. Sequencing used CD4+ or CD8+ T cells sorted from blood, obtained in a trial of the OX40 agonist ivuxolimab. V gene TRBV27 combines with J gene TRBJ2-3, with unresolved D. CDR3 amino acids: CASSLWSTDTQYF. The CDR3 DNA reads as TGTGCCAGCAGTTTATGGAGCACAGATACGCAGTATTTT.